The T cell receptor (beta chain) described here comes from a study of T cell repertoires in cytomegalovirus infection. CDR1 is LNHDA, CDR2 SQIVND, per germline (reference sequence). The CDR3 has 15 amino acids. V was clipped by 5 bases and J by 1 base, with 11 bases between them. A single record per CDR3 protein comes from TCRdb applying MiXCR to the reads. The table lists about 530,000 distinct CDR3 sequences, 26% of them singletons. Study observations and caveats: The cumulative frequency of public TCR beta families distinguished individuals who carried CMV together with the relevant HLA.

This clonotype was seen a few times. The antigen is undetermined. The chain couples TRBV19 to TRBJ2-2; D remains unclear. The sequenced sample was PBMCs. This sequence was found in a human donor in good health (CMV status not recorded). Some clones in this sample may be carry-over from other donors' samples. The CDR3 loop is CASSSGAMNTGELFF. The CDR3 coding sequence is TGTGCCAGTAGTTCCGGCGCGATGAACACCGGGGAGCTGTTTTTT.